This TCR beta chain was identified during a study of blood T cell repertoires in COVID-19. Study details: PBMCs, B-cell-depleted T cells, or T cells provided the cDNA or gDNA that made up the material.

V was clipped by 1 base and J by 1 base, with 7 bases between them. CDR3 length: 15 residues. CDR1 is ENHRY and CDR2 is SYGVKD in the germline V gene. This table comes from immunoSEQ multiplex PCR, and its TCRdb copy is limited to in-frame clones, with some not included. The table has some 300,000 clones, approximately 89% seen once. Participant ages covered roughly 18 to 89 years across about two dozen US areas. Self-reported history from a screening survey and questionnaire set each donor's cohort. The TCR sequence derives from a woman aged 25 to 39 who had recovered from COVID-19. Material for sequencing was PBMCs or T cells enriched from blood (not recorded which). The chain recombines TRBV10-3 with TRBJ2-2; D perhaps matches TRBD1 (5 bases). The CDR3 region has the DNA TGTGCCATCAGTGAGTTGGGGCAGAACACCGGGGAGCTGTTTTTT. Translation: CAISELGQNTGELFF.